This T cell receptor beta chain is from a study of T cells in narcolepsy (dated by TCRdb to the late 2010s). About the investigation overall: Patients with narcolepsy type 1 or type 2 (NT1, NT2) were enrolled in the study together with healthy control donors. To look for autoreactive T cells in narcolepsy patients that target self-antigens of hypocretin neurons (hypocretin, TRIB2), the study used TCR Vbeta sequencing to follow clonotypes in blood and CSF.

Results the study describes overall, beyond this receptor: Numbers of sequenced blood memory CD4+ clonotypes were comparable, averaging roughly 40,000 in patients and 33,354 in controls. HCRT-specific and TRIB2-specific autoreactive clonotypes were highlighted in plots that compared CD4+ T cell clonotypes in CSF versus blood from the same patient. According to the report, autoreactive clonotypes were detected serially in the blood of the same patients and of different patients, but not in healthy controls. No sequences matching autoreactive T cell clones were present in some of the blood memory CD4+ repertoires from patients and controls.

Libraries came from the immunoSEQ multiplex PCR assay. TCRdb stores this immuneACCESS table with in-frame sequences only. Part of the clones is absent; in the studies checked, under half of the shortfall reflects unresolved V genes, and no reason is known for the rest. This sample gives tens of thousands of clones in total; roughly 87% of them show up just once. The ten most abundant clones make up over 1.5% of the sample. The count of this clone is one. Which antigen it targets is not known. Base qualities are not recorded, but no much larger clone differs from it by a single base. Including the terminal cysteine and phenylalanine, the CDR3 comprises 16 residues. Of the read, only the CDR3 DNA is kept; its 48 bases are in frame from base 1. CDR1 SGHTS and CDR2 YDEGEE were looked up in the germline V gene. V is cut back by 1 base and J by 7 bases, with 6 bases in the junction unmatched. Memory CD4+ T cells were sorted ex vivo from peripheral blood of narcolepsy patients and healthy controls for TCR Vbeta sequencing.

The chain links TRBV5-8 with TRBJ1-6; 9 bases in the middle match TRBD1. The receptor was derived from a human donor in good health. The sequenced sample consisted of memory (CD45RA-) CD4+ T cells from blood. The cell subset or site label corresponds to: memory T cells sorted ex vivo from peripheral blood. This receptor carries the CDR3 CASSLLQGARNSPLHF. The DNA reads TGTGCCAGCAGCTTGCTACAGGGGGCGCGAAATTCACCCCTCCACTTT. Here the CDR3 is joined to the reference TRBV5-8 and TRBJ1-6 genes, and the full variable domain is: EAGVTQSPTHLIKTRGQQATLRCSPISGHTSVYWYQQALGLGLQFLLWYDEGEERNRGNFPPRFSGRQFPNYSSELNVNALELEDSALYLCASSLLQGARNSPLHFGNGTRLTVT.